The 20 T cell receptor beta chains reported below all come from one sample, sequenced in a study of blood T cell repertoires in COVID-19. Sequenced by immunoSEQ multiplex PCR; TCRdb stores in-frame clones only, minus some. The sample records approximately 500,000 clones, 85% to 90% being singletons. The material sequenced was peripheral blood. The receptors shown here come from a woman aged 45-65 years with COVID-19, enrolled during active disease.

In DNA form, the CDR3 reads TGTGCCAGTAGTACCTCAGGGGGATTTAACTATGGCTACACCTTC. It encodes CASSTSGGFNYGYTF. The chain has TRBV19 and TRBJ1-2, with 7 nucleotides matching TRBD1. Germline loops: CDR1 LNHDA, CDR2 SQIVND (reference sequence). J lost 1 base, V lost 4 bases, and 6 bases had no gene match. The CDR3 runs to 15 residues. Looking up the rest from reference TRBV19 and TRBJ1-2 gives the full variable domain: DGGITQSPKYLFRKEGQNVTLSCEQNLNHDAMYWYRQDPGQGLRLIYYSQIVNDFQKGDIAEGYSVSREKKESFPLTVTSAQKNPTAFYLCASSTSGGFNYGYTFGSGTRLTVV.

J is TRBJ2-7 and V is TRBV7-2; no clear D gene. Trimming cost V 3 bases and J 3 bases, with 6 bases left between them. CDR1 SGHTA and CDR2 FQGNSA come from the germline V gene. The length of the CDR3 is 12 residues. The CDR3 loop is CASSFVFYEQYF. The CDR3 DNA follows: TGTGCCAGCAGCTTCGTGTTCTACGAGCAGTACTTC.

The chain uses TRBV7-2 and TRBJ2-7; D perhaps matches TRBD2 (5 bases). Germline values: CDR1 SGHTA, CDR2 FQGNSA. Between the trimmed V and J ends, which lost 1 base and 1 base, there was a span of 8 bases. The CDR3 length is 14 residues. The CDR3 region has the DNA TGTGCCAGCAGCTTAGGTCGGGATTCCTACGAGCAGTACTTC. Translated: CASSLGRDSYEQYF. The full variable domain, completed using reference TRBV7-2 and TRBJ2-7, is GAGVSQSPSNKVTEKGKDVELRCDPISGHTALYWYRQSLGQGLEFLIYFQGNSAPDKSGLPSDRFSAERTGGSVSTLTIQRTQQEDSAVYLCASSLGRDSYEQYFGPGTRLTVT.

This clone was counted only a few times. The chain combines TRBV19 with TRBJ2-3, with TRBD1 matching over 10 bases. CDR3 length: 14 residues. The V and J ends lost 7 bases and 6 bases, in that order; junction bases with no gene match: 7. Germline lookup yields CDR1 LNHDA and CDR2 SQIVND (reference sequence). CDR3 DNA sequence: TGTGCCAGTACCGACAGGGGGCCAGTGGATACGCAGTATTTT. Its translation is CASTDRGPVDTQYF.

The CDR3 nucleotides are TGTGCTAGTGTCGGACCGGGAAGAGGGACCCAGTACTTC. Amino acid sequence: CASVGPGRGTQYF. V gene TRBV12-5 combines with J gene TRBJ2-5; possible D gene TRBD2, 5 bases. CDR1 is LGHNT, CDR2 FRNRAP, per germline. Trimming took 7 bases from V and 7 from J, leaving 16 bases between them. This CDR3 is 13 amino acids long.

This clone is a singleton in its sample. The J gene is TRBJ2-1, the V gene TRBV5-1, with 13 bases aligning to TRBD2. CDR3 length: 15 amino acids. CDR1 and CDR2 from the germline V gene are SGHRS and YFSETQ. V was clipped by 1 base and J by 8 bases; unmatched bases: 3. CDR3 sequence reads: CASSLFTSGGDEQFF. The CDR3 nucleotides are TGCGCCAGCAGCTTGTTCACTAGCGGGGGGGATGAGCAGTTCTTC.

This chain uses TRBV11-2 with TRBJ2-3; TRBD1 is a possible D gene (7 bases). Trimming cost V 4 bases and J 6 bases, with 14 bases left between them. The CDR3 has 14 residues. The V gene's germline CDR1 is SGHAT and CDR2 FQNNGV. CDR3 in amino acids: CASSSARGDDTQYF. In DNA, the CDR3 is TGTGCCAGCAGCTCCGCCAGGGGGGATGATACGCAGTATTTT. Drawing the rest from reference TRBV11-2 and TRBJ2-3, the complete variable domain is EAGVAQSPRYKIIEKRQSVAFWCNPISGHATLYWYQQILGQGPKLLIQFQNNGVVDDSQLPKDRFSAERLKGVDSTLKIQPAKLEDSAVYLCASSSARGDDTQYFGPGTRLTVL.

This clone appeared a single time. The chain uses TRBV30 and TRBJ1-3; the match to TRBD1 covers 7 bases. The V gene's germline CDR1 is GTSNPN and CDR2 SVGIG (reference sequence). The CDR3 contains 13 residues. V was pared by 5 bases and J by 0 bases, with 1 base of the junction left unmatched. CDR3 in amino acids: CAWDRVSGNTIYF. The CDR3 region has the DNA TGTGCCTGGGACAGGGTCTCTGGAAACACCATATATTTT.

This chain connects TRBV5-4 to TRBJ2-1; 8 bases match TRBD2. The V gene end was trimmed by 2 bases and the J gene end by 7 bases; junction bases not matched to a gene: 8. Germline V gives CDR1 SGHNT, CDR2 YYREEE (reference sequence). CDR3 length: 15 amino acids. CDR3 loop: CASSFGGGGENEQFF. CDR3 coding DNA: TGTGCCAGCAGCTTCGGGGGGGGTGGCGAGAATGAGCAGTTCTTC.

The chain employs TRBV7-8 and TRBJ2-7; 8 nucleotides agree with TRBD1. Germline loops: CDR1 SGHVS, CDR2 FQNEAQ. V lost 4 bases, J lost 5 bases, and 16 bases stayed unmatched. The CDR3 consists of 17 residues. The CDR3 region has the DNA TGTGCCAGCAGCTCACAATACTCCGGGACAGGAGTGGACGAGCAGTACTTC. This gives the protein CASSSQYSGTGVDEQYF.

This chain links TRBV7-3 with TRBJ2-2; 8 bases are shared with TRBD1. Germline V gene data show CDR1 as SGHTA and CDR2 as FQGTGA. The CDR3 sequence is 18 residues long. V lost 4 bases to trimming and J lost 1 base; unmatched junction nucleotides: 11. DNA for the CDR3: TGTGCCAGCAGCTGGGGACCACCCGGGACAGGGAACACCGGGGAGCTGTTTTTT. This codes for CASSWGPPGTGNTGELFF.

The chain combines TRBV30 with TRBJ2-5, with D possibly being TRBD1 (5 bases). V lost 5 bases to trimming and J lost 5 bases, with 12 bases between them. This CDR3 is 12 amino acids long. CDR1 is GTSNPN, CDR2 SVGIG, per germline (reference sequence). The CDR3 loop is CAWAPHRETQYF. The DNA of the CDR3 is TGTGCCTGGGCCCCCCACAGGGAGACCCAGTACTTC.

A few counts support this clone. The DNA of the CDR3 is TGTGCCAGCAGCTTAAGCTTCGGTGAGCAGTTCTTC. Its protein is CASSLSFGEQFF. The rearrangement uses TRBV11-3 and TRBJ2-1; the D is unclear. Deletions cut 2 bases from V and 9 bases from J, with 8 bases between. There are 12 residues in the CDR3. The germline V gene has CDR1 SGHNT and CDR2 YENEEA.

This clone was counted once. The chain joins TRBV28 to TRBJ1-5; D unresolved. CDR3 length: 14 residues. V lost 4 bases, J lost 3 bases, and 10 bases lay in between. Germline-derived CDR1 and CDR2 are MDHEN and SYDVKM. The CDR3 coding sequence is TGTGCCAGCAGTTCAGGCCCATTCAATCAGCCCCAGCATTTT. Amino acid sequence: CASSSGPFNQPQHF.

In its sample, this clone was seen a few times. The J gene is TRBJ1-2, the V gene TRBV14; 11 bases are a match to TRBD1. Germline V gives CDR1 SGHDN, CDR2 FVKESK. CDR3 size: 18 residues. V lost 4 bases, J lost 8 bases, and 18 bases stayed unmatched. This CDR3 is CASSPSERDRGYYEGYTF. The CDR3 region has the DNA TGTGCCAGCAGCCCATCCGAAAGGGACAGGGGGTATTATGAGGGCTACACCTTC.

The rearrangement uses TRBV19 and TRBJ1-1; maybe TRBD1 (6 bases). Trimming took off 1 base at V and 11 bases at J, with 20 bases between the two ends. This CDR3 is built from 15 residues. Germline V CDR1 and CDR2: LNHDA, SQIVND (reference sequence). CDR3 loop: CASSIGQAVGGSAFF. CDR3 DNA: TGTGCCAGTAGTATAGGACAGGCGGTAGGTGGGAGCGCTTTCTTT.

This chain joins TRBV5-6 and TRBJ2-2, with no clear D. This CDR3 is built from 13 residues. The V end was cut by 4 bases, the J end by 7 bases, with 11 bases between. Germline V gene lookup returns CDR1 SGHDT and CDR2 YYEEEE. CDR3 in amino acids: CASSADNGGELFF. CDR3 coding DNA: TGTGCCAGCAGCGCTGATAACGGCGGGGAGCTGTTTTTT.

The chain employs TRBV12-3 or TRBV12-4 and TRBJ1-5, with D perhaps matching TRBD1 (5 bases). The CDR3 is 12 amino acids. V was trimmed by 4 bases and J by 7 bases, leaving 8 bases between them. The CDR3 region has the DNA TGTGCCAGCAGTTACAGGAGACAGCCCCAGCATTTT. It translates to CASSYRRQPQHF.

The genes are TRBV28 and TRBJ1-2, with D possibly TRBD1 on 5 matching bases. Trimming pared 2 bases from V and 8 bases from J, leaving 15 bases between. The length of the CDR3 is 14 residues. Germline CDR1 and CDR2: MDHEN and SYDVKM. The DNA for the CDR3 is TGTGCCAGCAGTTTAGGGGCAGGGCCGAACGGCTACACCTTC. Protein: CASSLGAGPNGYTF.

The rearrangement links TRBV11-2 to TRBJ2-7; TRBD1 aligns across 9 bases. Germline values: CDR1 SGHAT, CDR2 FQNNGV. The CDR3 has 15 amino acids. V gave up 1 base and J gave up 5 bases; unmatched junction bases: 6. The CDR3 loop is CASSLVTGGNHEQYF. The CDR3 DNA reads TGTGCCAGCAGCTTAGTGACAGGGGGAAACCACGAGCAGTACTTC.